These T cell receptor beta chains were read from a single sample in a study of OX40 agonist ivuxolimab in advanced cancers. The table came from immunoSEQ multiplex PCR; TCRdb's copy has only in-frame clones and leaves some out. Counted here are about 70,000 clones, just over 85% occurring once; the ten biggest clones make up around 2.6%. The sequenced sample was CD4+ or CD8+ T cells sorted from blood, obtained in a trial of the OX40 agonist ivuxolimab. The receptors stem from an adult with an advanced solid tumor such as melanoma, head and neck, liver or kidney cancer. CDR3s include the opening cysteine and the closing phenylalanine or tryptophan. Fields, in order: D gene, CDR3 length, J gene, V gene, clone size, CDR3 protein, CDR3 DNA. D genes are given only for firm matches. Rows may omit the clone size; those that give it use once, few, many or a size class.

D: TRBD1; length: 14; J: TRBJ1-2; V: TRBV19; size: NA; CDR3: CASSILGQGNGYTF; DNA: TGTGCCAGTAGTATCTTAGGACAGGGAAATGGCTACACCTTC
D: TRBD1; length: 14; J: TRBJ2-5; V: TRBV25-1; size: NA; CDR3: CASSQTGAGETQYF; DNA: TGTGCCAGCAGTCAGACAGGGGCGGGGGAGACCCAGTACTTC
D: NA; length: 17; J: TRBJ1-1; V: TRBV5-1; size: NA; CDR3: CASSLDSGARTNTEAFF; DNA: TGCGCCAGCAGCTTGGATTCCGGGGCCCGAACGAACACTGAAGCTTTCTTT
D: NA; length: 15; J: TRBJ1-2; V: TRBV6-1; size: NA; CDR3: CASSATDTPNYGYTF; DNA: TGTGCCAGCAGTGCTACCGACACTCCTAACTATGGCTACACCTTC
D: TRBD2; length: 15; J: TRBJ2-5; V: TRBV2; size: NA; CDR3: CASSDPGGESETQYF; DNA: TGTGCCAGCAGTGACCCCGGGGGGGAGAGCGAGACCCAGTACTTC
D: NA; length: 13; J: TRBJ1-5; V: TRBV11-2; size: NA; CDR3: CASSFQPNQPQHF; DNA: TGTGCCAGCAGCTTCCAGCCCAATCAGCCCCAGCATTTT
D: NA; length: 13; J: TRBJ2-3; V: TRBV29-1; size: NA; CDR3: CSGGVAGTDTQYF; DNA: TGCAGCGGGGGGGTAGCGGGCACAGATACGCAGTATTTT
D: TRBD2; length: 15; J: TRBJ2-1; V: TRBV10-3; size: few; CDR3: CAISELTSGGDEQFF; DNA: TGTGCCATCAGTGAGTTGACTAGCGGGGGGGATGAGCAGTTCTTC
D: TRBD2; length: 16; J: TRBJ2-1; V: TRBV11-1; size: NA; CDR3: CASSPKRGESYNEQFF; DNA: TGTGCCAGCAGCCCCAAGCGGGGGGAATCCTACAATGAGCAGTTCTTC
D: NA; length: 15; J: TRBJ2-2; V: TRBV10-1; size: NA; CDR3: CASSGRRSPPGELFF; DNA: TGCGCCAGCAGTGGGCGGCGAAGCCCCCCCGGGGAGCTGTTTTTT
D: TRBD2; length: 16; J: TRBJ2-7; V: TRBV7-9; size: NA; CDR3: CASSSRAGGPAYEQYF; DNA: TGTGCCAGCAGCTCCCGAGCGGGAGGGCCCGCCTACGAGCAGTACTTC
D: TRBD1; length: 15; J: TRBJ1-3; V: TRBV18; size: NA; CDR3: CASSTGGSSGNTIYF; DNA: TGTGCCAGCTCGACAGGGGGAAGCTCTGGAAACACCATATATTTT
D: TRBD1; length: 16; J: TRBJ2-5; V: TRBV7-9; size: NA; CDR3: CASSHPGTEIQETQYF; DNA: TGTGCCAGCAGCCATCCGGGGACAGAGATCCAAGAGACCCAGTACTTC
D: NA; length: 16; J: TRBJ2-1; V: TRBV7-6; size: NA; CDR3: CASSSQGGLSYNEQFF; DNA: TGTGCCAGCAGCTCCCAGGGGGGGCTTTCCTACAATGAGCAGTTCTTC
D: NA; length: 13; J: TRBJ1-5; V: TRBV18; size: once; CDR3: CASSTGGNQPQHF; DNA: TGTGCCAGCTCGACAGGCGGCAATCAGCCCCAGCATTTT
D: TRBD2; length: 18; J: TRBJ2-3; V: TRBV27; size: NA; CDR3: CASSLGTSGGAGTDTQYF; DNA: TGTGCCAGCAGTTTAGGGACTAGCGGGGGGGCTGGCACAGATACGCAGTATTTT
D: NA; length: 16; J: TRBJ1-5; V: TRBV2; size: NA; CDR3: CASSTQVPKSNQPQHF; DNA: TGTGCCAGCAGTACACAGGTTCCGAAGAGCAATCAGCCCCAGCATTTT
D: TRBD1; length: 14; J: TRBJ2-7; V: TRBV5-4; size: NA; CDR3: CASSNTGGRYEQYF; DNA: TGTGCCAGCAGCAATACAGGGGGCCGGTACGAGCAGTACTTC
D: NA; length: 13; J: TRBJ2-3; V: TRBV2; size: NA; CDR3: CASSGTEGDTQYF; DNA: TGTGCCAGCAGTGGGACAGAGGGGGATACGCAGTATTTT
D: TRBD1; length: 12; J: TRBJ1-1; V: TRBV27; size: NA; CDR3: CASSFTGAEAFF; DNA: TGTGCCAGCAGTTTTACAGGGGCTGAAGCTTTCTTT
D: NA; length: 13; J: TRBJ1-1; V: TRBV9; size: NA; CDR3: CASSPRGAQEAFF; DNA: TGTGCCAGCAGCCCGAGGGGGGCGCAGGAAGCTTTCTTT